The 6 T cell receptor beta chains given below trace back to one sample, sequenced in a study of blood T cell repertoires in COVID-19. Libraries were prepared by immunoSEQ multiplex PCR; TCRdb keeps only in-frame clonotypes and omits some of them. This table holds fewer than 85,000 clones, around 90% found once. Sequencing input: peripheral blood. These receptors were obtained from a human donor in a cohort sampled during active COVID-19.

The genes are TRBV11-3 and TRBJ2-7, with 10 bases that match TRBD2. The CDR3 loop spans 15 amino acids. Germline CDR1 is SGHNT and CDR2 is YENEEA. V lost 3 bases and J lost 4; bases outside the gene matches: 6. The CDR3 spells CASSFSSGGQYEQYF. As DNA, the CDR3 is TGTGCCAGCAGCTTTTCTAGCGGGGGCCAATACGAGCAGTACTTC.

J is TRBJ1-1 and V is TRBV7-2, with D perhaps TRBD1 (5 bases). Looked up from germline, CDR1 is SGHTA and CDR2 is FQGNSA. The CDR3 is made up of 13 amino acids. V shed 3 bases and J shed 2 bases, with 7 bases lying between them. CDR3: CASSFRVNTEAFF. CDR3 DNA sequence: TGTGCCAGCAGCTTCAGGGTAAACACTGAAGCTTTCTTT.

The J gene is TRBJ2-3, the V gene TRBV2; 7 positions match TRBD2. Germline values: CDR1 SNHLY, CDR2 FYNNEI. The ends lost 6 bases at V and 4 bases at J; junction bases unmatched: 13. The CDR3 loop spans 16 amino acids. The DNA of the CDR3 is TGTGCCAGCAGGGTCAAGGCGGGAGTACGGTCAGATACGCAGTATTTT. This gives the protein CASRVKAGVRSDTQYF.

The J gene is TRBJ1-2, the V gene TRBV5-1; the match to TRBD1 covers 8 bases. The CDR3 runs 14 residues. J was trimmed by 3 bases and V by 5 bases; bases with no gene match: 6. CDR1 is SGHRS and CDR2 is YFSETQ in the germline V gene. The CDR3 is CASREDRAYYGYTF. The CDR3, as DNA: TGCGCCAGCAGAGAGGACAGGGCATACTATGGCTACACCTTC.

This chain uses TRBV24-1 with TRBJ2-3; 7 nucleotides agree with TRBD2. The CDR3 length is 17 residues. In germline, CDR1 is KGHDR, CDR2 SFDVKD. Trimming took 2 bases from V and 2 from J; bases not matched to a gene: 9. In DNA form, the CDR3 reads TGTGCCACCAGTGATTCTAAAGGGCGGGAGATCACAGATACGCAGTATTTT. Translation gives CATSDSKGREITDTQYF.

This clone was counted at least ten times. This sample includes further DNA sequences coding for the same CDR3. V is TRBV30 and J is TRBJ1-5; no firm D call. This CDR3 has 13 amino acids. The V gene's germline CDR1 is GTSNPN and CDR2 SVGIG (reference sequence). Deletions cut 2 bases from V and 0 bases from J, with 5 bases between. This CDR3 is CAWSRGSNQPQHF. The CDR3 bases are TGTGCCTGGAGTAGAGGTAGCAATCAGCCCCAGCATTTT. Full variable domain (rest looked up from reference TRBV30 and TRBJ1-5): SQTIHQWPATLVQPVGSPLSLECTVEGTSNPNLYWYRQAAGRGLQLLFYSVGIGQISSEVPQNLSASRPQDRQFILSSKKLLLSDSGFYLCAWSRGSNQPQHFGDGTRLSIL.